A single sample gave rise to the 20 T cell receptor beta chains below, sequenced in a study of T cell changes during pregnancy in multiple sclerosis. Repertoires were generated with immunoSEQ multiplex PCR, while TCRdb's copy carries only in-frame clones and drops some. The table records about 70,000 clones, roughly 94% of them present only once. The specimen was peripheral blood, collected in the third trimester of pregnancy. The receptors derive from a female donor with multiple sclerosis, enrolled in a pregnancy study.

The chain has TRBV19 and TRBJ2-7, with 7 bases identical to TRBD1. V gave up 3 bases and J gave up 2 bases; unmatched junction bases: 4. The germline V gene has CDR1 LNHDA and CDR2 SQIVND (reference sequence). The CDR3 has 14 residues. In DNA form, the CDR3 reads TGTGCCAGTAGTATCGGCAGGGGGACCTACGAGCAGTACTTC. Translation gives CASSIGRGTYEQYF.

This chain links TRBV7-3 with TRBJ2-1, with 7 bases that match TRBD2. V lost 2 bases to trimming and J lost 9 bases; unmatched junction nucleotides: 1. The CDR3 is 12 amino acids. Germline CDR1 is SGHTA and CDR2 is FQGTGA. CDR3 sequence: CASSLGGGEQFF. The CDR3 bases are TGTGCCAGCAGCTTAGGGGGGGGTGAGCAGTTCTTC. The full variable domain, with the rest looked up from reference TRBV7-3 and TRBJ2-1, is GAGVSQTPSNKVTEKGKYVELRCDPISGHTALYWYRQSLGQGPEFLIYFQGTGAADDSGLPNDRFFAVRPEGSVSTLKIQRTERGDSAVYLCASSLGGGEQFFGPGTRLTVL.

The chain couples TRBV9 to TRBJ2-7; 8 bases line up with TRBD1. Germline assignment: CDR1 SGDLS and CDR2 YYNGEE. Trimming at V came to 6 bases and at J to 2 bases, leaving 7 bases not matched to a gene. The CDR3 consists of 14 residues. CDR3 in DNA: TGTGCCAGCACGTCGGGGACAGGAGCCTACGAGCAGTACTTC. Translation gives CASTSGTGAYEQYF.

This clone is medium-sized (0.01 to 0.1%) by share. The chain links TRBV13 to TRBJ2-1, with D maybe TRBD2 (6 bases). Trimming pared 4 bases from V and 5 bases from J, leaving 12 bases between. Germline CDR1 is PRHDT and CDR2 is FYEKMQ (reference sequence). CDR3 length: 14 amino acids. The CDR3 DNA reads TGTGCCAGCAGCTGGAGGGCAACCGACAATGAGCAGTTCTTC. This codes for CASSWRATDNEQFF.

The chain recombines TRBV4-3 with TRBJ2-5, with 11 bases matching TRBD2. The CDR3 has 13 amino acids. Germline V gene lookup returns CDR1 LGHNA and CDR2 YSLEER. The V segment lost 4 bases and the J segment 5 bases; nucleotides outside the gene matches: 0. The CDR3 DNA sequence: TGCGCCAGCAGCCCTAGCGGGGGGGAGACCCAGTACTTC. Translation: CASSPSGGETQYF.

The chain combines TRBV25-1 with TRBJ1-1, with a tentative D call TRBD1 (6 bases). CDR3 size: 12 residues. V was shortened by 4 bases and J by 5 bases, with 8 bases between the two germline ends. Germline CDR1 reads MGHDK; CDR2 reads SYGVNS. CDR3 residues: CASSAGQTEAFF. CDR3 bases: TGTGCCAGCAGTGCAGGACAGACTGAAGCTTTCTTT. Full variable domain (missing parts from reference TRBV25-1 and TRBJ1-1): EADIYQTPRYLVIGTGKKITLECSQTMGHDKMYWYQQDPGMELHLIHYSYGVNSTEKGDLSSESTVSRIRTEHFPLTLESARPSHTSQYLCASSAGQTEAFFGQGTRLTVV.

For the CDR3, the DNA is TGCGCCAGCAGCCAAGATAGGTTGACAAGCTCTGAAGCTTTCTTT. It yields the protein CASSQDRLTSSEAFF. J is TRBJ1-1 and V is TRBV4-3; D gene unclear. The V end was cut by 0 bases, the J end by 6 bases, with 14 bases between. Germline V lookup: CDR1 LGHNA, CDR2 YSLEER. The CDR3 sequence is 15 residues long.

The V call is TRBV10-3, the J call TRBJ2-3; weak D call: TRBD2 (6 bases). The ends were cut back, 1 base at V and 2 bases at J, with 13 bases in the middle. CDR3 length: 16 amino acids. Germline assignment: CDR1 ENHRY and CDR2 SYGVKD. CDR3 sequence: CAISEWGAGYTDTQYF. CDR3 coding DNA: TGTGCCATCAGTGAGTGGGGAGCGGGTTACACAGATACGCAGTATTTT.

The genes are TRBV5-6 and TRBJ1-2; the D gene is possibly TRBD1 (5 bases). The ends were cut back, 0 bases at V and 2 bases at J, with 23 bases in the middle. The germline V gene encodes CDR1 SGHDT and CDR2 YYEEEE. The CDR3 contains 19 residues. The CDR3 coding sequence is TGTGCCAGCAGCTTGGGGGAGTTGCGGCGGGGCAGGGAAAACTATGGCTACACCTTC. This gives the protein CASSLGELRRGRENYGYTF.

The chain uses TRBV4-2 and TRBJ2-3; 9 nucleotides line up with TRBD2. In germline, CDR1 is LGHNA, CDR2 YNFKEQ. The CDR3 has 17 residues. Trimming removed 1 base from V and 2 bases from J; junction bases left unmatched: 7. DNA of the CDR3: TGTGCCAGCAGCCAAGTTACGCTAGCGGGAAACACAGATACGCAGTATTTT. It encodes CASSQVTLAGNTDTQYF.

This chain links TRBV7-2 with TRBJ2-7; no clear D. Trimming pared 3 bases from V and 2 bases from J, leaving 14 bases between. Germline V lookup: CDR1 SGHTA, CDR2 FQGNSA. The CDR3 extends over 15 amino acids. CDR3 sequence: CASSLGPGLAYEQYF. CDR3 bases: TGTGCCAGCAGCTTGGGCCCTGGGTTGGCCTACGAGCAGTACTTC.

The chain uses TRBV19 and TRBJ2-3, with 9 bases matching TRBD2. Germline trimming cut 7 bases from V and 1 base from J; bases unmatched to any gene: 9. The CDR3 consists of 16 residues. Germline V gene sequence: CDR1 LNHDA, CDR2 SQIVND (reference sequence). The CDR3 spells CASKDSGGSGTDTQYF. The CDR3 coding sequence is TGTGCCAGTAAGGATAGCGGGGGTTCGGGCACAGATACGCAGTATTTT.

The CDR3 reads CASKELAGGPDTGELFF. The CDR3 nucleotides read TGTGCCAGCAAGGAACTAGCGGGGGGGCCGGACACCGGGGAGCTGTTTTTT. The chain is built from TRBV2 and TRBJ2-2, with TRBD2 identical over 13 bases. Trimming at V came to 7 bases and at J to 3 bases, leaving 8 bases not matched to a gene. Germline CDR1 reads SNHLY; CDR2 reads FYNNEI. The CDR3 is made up of 17 amino acids.

This clone showed up just once. V is TRBV6-4 and J is TRBJ2-7; possibly TRBD2 for D (6 bases). The CDR3 spans 14 residues. V was trimmed by 4 bases and J by 3 bases, leaving 13 bases between them. CDR1 and CDR2 (germline): MRHNA, SNTAGT. The chain's CDR3 is CASSAMGGNYEQYF. The CDR3 bases are TGTGCCAGCAGTGCCATGGGGGGTAACTACGAGCAGTACTTC.

The CDR3 here is CASSLGSGTYQETQYF. The DNA of the CDR3 is TGTGCCAGCAGCTTGGGTAGCGGCACCTATCAAGAGACCCAGTACTTC. V is TRBV5-6 and J is TRBJ2-5; maybe TRBD2 (6 bases). V lost 0 bases and J 2 bases, leaving 14 bases between the germline ends. Germline V gene sequence: CDR1 SGHDT, CDR2 YYEEEE. This CDR3 is 16 amino acids long. Full variable domain (outside the CDR3, taken from reference TRBV5-6 and TRBJ2-5): DAGVTQSPTHLIKTRGQQVTLRCSPKSGHDTVSWYQQALGQGPQFIFQYYEEEERQRGNFPDRFSGHQFPNYSSELNVNALLLGDSALYLCASSLGSGTYQETQYFGPGTRLLVL.

The gene calls are TRBV10-3 and TRBJ2-3; possibly TRBD2 for D (6 bases). Trimming stripped 6 bases from V and 1 base from J, with 11 bases between. The CDR3 is 14 amino acids. Germline V gives CDR1 ENHRY, CDR2 SYGVKD. CDR3 in amino acids: CAIRGGPGTDTQYF. CDR3 nucleotides: TGTGCCATCAGGGGGGGACCCGGCACAGATACGCAGTATTTT.

The V call is TRBV7-3, the J call TRBJ2-1, with D possibly matching TRBD2 (7 bases). This CDR3 is built from 16 residues. CDR1 is SGHTA and CDR2 is FQGTGA in the germline V gene. Trimming took off 5 bases at V and 3 bases at J, with 17 bases between the two ends. The DNA of the CDR3 is TGTGCCAGCAGCCTCCTAGGCGGGGGCCACTACAATGAGCAGTTCTTC. It is translated as CASSLLGGGHYNEQFF.

The chain employs TRBV4-1 and TRBJ2-7; 8 nucleotides align to TRBD1. CDR1 is MGHRA and CDR2 is YSYEKL in the germline V gene. The CDR3 is made up of 15 amino acids. V dropped 0 bases and J dropped 3; count of bases not matched to a gene: 4. CDR3 DNA: TGCGCCAGCAGCCAAGAAGGGACAGGCAGCTACGAGCAGTACTTC. This gives the protein CASSQEGTGSYEQYF.

Comment on this clone: An end of the junction does not agree with germline; a read error may underlie this. The V gene is TRBV7-6, the J gene TRBJ2-7, with D hard to call. From germline, CDR1 is SGHVS and CDR2 FNYEAQ. The CDR3 runs 11 residues. The CDR3 sequence: CASSLDYGQYF. CDR3 in DNA: TGTGCCAGCAGCTTAGACTACGGGCAGTACTTC.

The V call is TRBV6-6, the J call TRBJ2-7; no firm D call. The ends were cut back, 6 bases at V and 0 bases at J, with 6 bases in the middle. The CDR3 is made up of 12 amino acids. In germline, CDR1 is MNHNY, CDR2 SVGAGI (reference sequence). The CDR3 loop reads CASRESSYEQYF. CDR3 nucleotide sequence: TGTGCCAGCAGGGAGAGCTCCTACGAGCAGTACTTC.